This TCR beta chain is from a study of T cells in Graves' hyperthyroidism and ophthalmopathy. Study-wide background: Peripheral blood was obtained at initial diagnosis, preceding any treatment.

This clonotype was found many times. TCR beta CDR3 regions were amplified from RNA. HTBI primers were used for first-round RT-PCR of the TCR CDR3. TCRdb reprocessed the multiplex PCR reads via MiXCR and lists one record per CDR3 protein. Of hundreds of thousands of distinct CDR3 sequences in the sample, approximately 14% were seen once. Graves' hyperthyroidism is called stable when ophthalmopathy does not progress within 18 months. Uncontrolled infection, other autoimmune disease, pregnancy or lactation excluded patients. The sequenced material came from blood. The sequence came from a woman aged 18-29 years with Graves' hyperthyroidism.

This chain's CDR3 is CASRESDRNTGELFF. The CDR3 nucleotides are TGTGCCAGCAGAGAGTCAGACAGGAACACCGGGGAGCTGTTTTTT. J is TRBJ2-2 and V is TRBV2, with a tentative D call TRBD1 (5 bases). Germline V lookup: CDR1 SNHLY, CDR2 FYNNEI. The CDR3 is 15 residues long. V was trimmed by 6 bases and J by 1 base, leaving 12 bases between them.